What follows describes a single T cell receptor beta chain. Its antigen is unknown. Repertoires were generated with immunoSEQ multiplex PCR, while TCRdb's copy carries only in-frame clones and drops some. This sample has 9,500 to 15,000 clones; around 79% occur once, and the top ten carry 4.5%. These data belong to a study of tumor-infiltrating lymphocytes in localized non-small cell lung cancer. CDR1 LNHNV and CDR2 YYDKDF come from the germline V gene (reference sequence). V shed 0 bases and J shed 5 bases, with 11 bases lying between them. The CDR3 has 15 amino acids. Study-level points and caveats: Higher tumor T cell infiltration than in uninvolved lung was supported by TCRbeta sequencing. Tumor T-cell fraction was not associated with recurrence-free survival.

Sample: lung tumor tissue. The TCR was taken from a human donor with non-small cell lung cancer. The rearrangement uses TRBV15 and TRBJ1-5; unclear D gene. CDR3 amino acids: CATSRDQMGHQPQHF. Written as DNA, the CDR3 is TGTGCCACCAGCAGAGATCAAATGGGCCATCAGCCCCAGCATTTT.